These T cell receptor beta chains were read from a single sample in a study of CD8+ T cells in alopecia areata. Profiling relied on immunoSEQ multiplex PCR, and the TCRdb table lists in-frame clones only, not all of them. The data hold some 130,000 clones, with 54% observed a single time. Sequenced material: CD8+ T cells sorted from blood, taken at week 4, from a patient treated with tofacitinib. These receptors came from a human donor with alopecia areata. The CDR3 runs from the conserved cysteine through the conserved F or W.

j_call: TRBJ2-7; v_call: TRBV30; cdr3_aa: CAWSVTDEQYF
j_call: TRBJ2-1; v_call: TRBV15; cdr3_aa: CATSRARADEQFF
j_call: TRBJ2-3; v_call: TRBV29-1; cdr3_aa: CSVEVPQASPLDTQYF
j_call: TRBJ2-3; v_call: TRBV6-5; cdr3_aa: CACGRVPADTQYF
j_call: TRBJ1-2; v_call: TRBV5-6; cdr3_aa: CASSLGQTSYGYTF
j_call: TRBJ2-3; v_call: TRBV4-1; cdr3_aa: CASSQARQGLDTQYF
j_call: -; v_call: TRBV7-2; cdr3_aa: CASSSSARWYYEQYF
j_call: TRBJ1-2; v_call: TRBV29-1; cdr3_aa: CSVEDRDSYGYTF
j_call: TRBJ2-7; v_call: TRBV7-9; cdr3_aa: CASSLVGTGIYEQYF
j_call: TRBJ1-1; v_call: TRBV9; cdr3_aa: CASSVGGSGANTEAFF
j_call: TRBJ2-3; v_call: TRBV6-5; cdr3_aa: CASSEGTGADTQYF
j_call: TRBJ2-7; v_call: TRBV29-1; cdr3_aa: CSVSDSAYEQYF
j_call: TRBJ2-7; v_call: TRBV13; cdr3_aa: CASSLGLNYEQYF
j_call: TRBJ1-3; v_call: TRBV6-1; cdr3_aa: CASSETAWDPSGNTIYF
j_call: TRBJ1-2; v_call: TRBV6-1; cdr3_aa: CASTGFNYGYTF
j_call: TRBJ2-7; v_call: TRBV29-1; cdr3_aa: CSGTGTGTYEQYF
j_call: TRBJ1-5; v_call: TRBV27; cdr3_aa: CASSFVQDLGPQHF
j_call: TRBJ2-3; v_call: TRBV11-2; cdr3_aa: CASTRPATDTQYF
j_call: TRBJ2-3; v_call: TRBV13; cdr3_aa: CASSSDRYTDTQYF
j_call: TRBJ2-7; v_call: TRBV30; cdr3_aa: CAWSFPGGESSYEQYF
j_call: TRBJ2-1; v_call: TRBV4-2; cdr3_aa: CASSLSLYNEQFF
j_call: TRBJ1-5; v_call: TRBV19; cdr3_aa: CASRKGGDLTQPQHF
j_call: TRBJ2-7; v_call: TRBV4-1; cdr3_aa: CASSLQERGGYEQYF
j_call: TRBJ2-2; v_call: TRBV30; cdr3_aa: CAWSVLGELFF
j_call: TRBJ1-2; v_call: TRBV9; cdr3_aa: CASSAGTGGAYGYTF
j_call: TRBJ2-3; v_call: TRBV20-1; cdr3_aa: CSPRDTDTQYF
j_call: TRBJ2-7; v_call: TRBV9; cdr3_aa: CASSVEDGGYEQYF
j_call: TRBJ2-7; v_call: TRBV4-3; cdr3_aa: CASSQDEQGIEQYF
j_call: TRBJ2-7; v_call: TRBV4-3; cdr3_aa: CASSQDLETGGQTYEQYF
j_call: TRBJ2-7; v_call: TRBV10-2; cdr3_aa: CASSTESYEQYF
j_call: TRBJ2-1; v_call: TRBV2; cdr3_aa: CASTGSGGRSDEQFF
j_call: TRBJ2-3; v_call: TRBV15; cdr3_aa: CATRGVAGGPDTQYF
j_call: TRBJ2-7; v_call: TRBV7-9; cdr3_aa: CAGKSPSSYEQYF
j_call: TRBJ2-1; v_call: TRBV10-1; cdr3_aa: CASSEGLAGRDNEQFF
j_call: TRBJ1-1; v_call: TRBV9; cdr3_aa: CASSADFGGTEAFF
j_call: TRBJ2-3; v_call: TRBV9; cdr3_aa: CASSVNRGSDTQYF
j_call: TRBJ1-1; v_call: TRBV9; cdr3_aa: CASSVEGAGTEAFF
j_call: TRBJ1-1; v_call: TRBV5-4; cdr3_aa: CASSLPEQNTEAFF
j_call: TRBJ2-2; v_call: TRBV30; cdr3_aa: CAWSTDREANTGELFF
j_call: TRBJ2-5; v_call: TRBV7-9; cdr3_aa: CASIVPGQGIQETQYF
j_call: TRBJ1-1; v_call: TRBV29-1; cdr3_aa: CSVWTGGTEAFF
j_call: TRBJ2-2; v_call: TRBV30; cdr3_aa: CAWSEGTSGPGTGELFF
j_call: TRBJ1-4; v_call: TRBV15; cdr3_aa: CATSRDRGEKLFF
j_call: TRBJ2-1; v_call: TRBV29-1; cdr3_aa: CSVVTATGGGNEQFF
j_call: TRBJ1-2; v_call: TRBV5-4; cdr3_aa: CASSQGQGDDGYTF
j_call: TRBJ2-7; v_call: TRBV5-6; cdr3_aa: CASSFGTYEQYF
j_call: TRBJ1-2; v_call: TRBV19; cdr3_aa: CASRSRTGGHGYTF
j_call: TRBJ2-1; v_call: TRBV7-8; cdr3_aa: CASSSLRTSYNEQFF
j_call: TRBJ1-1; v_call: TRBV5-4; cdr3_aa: CASSWVGALNTEAFF
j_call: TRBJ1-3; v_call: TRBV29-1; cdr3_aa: CSVEDSGNTIYF
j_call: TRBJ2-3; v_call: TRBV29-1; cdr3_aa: CSVEWGAHLDTQYF
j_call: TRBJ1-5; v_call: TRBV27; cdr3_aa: CASSSGLPLGAQHF